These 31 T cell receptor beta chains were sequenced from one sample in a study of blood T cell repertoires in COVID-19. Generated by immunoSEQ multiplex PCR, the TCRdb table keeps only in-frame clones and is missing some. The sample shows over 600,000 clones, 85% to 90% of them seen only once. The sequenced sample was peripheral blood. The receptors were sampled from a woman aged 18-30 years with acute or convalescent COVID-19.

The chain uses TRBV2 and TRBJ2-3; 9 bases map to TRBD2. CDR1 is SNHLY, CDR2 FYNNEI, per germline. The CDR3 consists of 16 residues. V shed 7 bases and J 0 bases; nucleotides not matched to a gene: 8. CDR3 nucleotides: TGTGCCAGCAACCCGGGACTAGCATCTAGCACAGATACGCAGTATTTT. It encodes CASNPGLASSTDTQYF.

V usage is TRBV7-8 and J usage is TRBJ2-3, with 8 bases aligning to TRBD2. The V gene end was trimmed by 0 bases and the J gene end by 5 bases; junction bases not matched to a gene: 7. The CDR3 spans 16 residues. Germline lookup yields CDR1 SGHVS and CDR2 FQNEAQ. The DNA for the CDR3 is TGTGCCAGCAGCTTAGCGGGACTAGAATACAGAGATACGCAGTATTTT. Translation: CASSLAGLEYRDTQYF.

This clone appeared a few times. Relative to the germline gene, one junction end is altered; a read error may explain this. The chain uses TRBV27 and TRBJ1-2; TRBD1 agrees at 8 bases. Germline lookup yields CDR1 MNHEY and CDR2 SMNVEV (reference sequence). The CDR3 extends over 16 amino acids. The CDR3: CASKKVSTGEPYRYTF. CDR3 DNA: TGTGCCAGCAAAAAAGTATCGACAGGGGAACCCTATCGCTACACCTTC.

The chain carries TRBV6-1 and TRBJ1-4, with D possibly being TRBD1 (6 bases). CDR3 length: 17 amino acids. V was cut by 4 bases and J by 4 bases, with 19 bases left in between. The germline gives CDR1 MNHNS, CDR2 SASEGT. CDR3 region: CASSGTVYEAINEKLFF. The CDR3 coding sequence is TGTGCCAGCAGTGGGACAGTGTATGAGGCCATTAATGAAAAACTGTTTTTT.

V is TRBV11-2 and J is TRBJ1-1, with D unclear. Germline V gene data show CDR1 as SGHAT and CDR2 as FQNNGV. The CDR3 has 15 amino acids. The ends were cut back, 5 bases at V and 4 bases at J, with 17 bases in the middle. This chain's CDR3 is CASSRPIDITTEAFF. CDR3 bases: TGTGCCAGCAGCCGACCTATTGACATCACCACTGAAGCTTTCTTT.

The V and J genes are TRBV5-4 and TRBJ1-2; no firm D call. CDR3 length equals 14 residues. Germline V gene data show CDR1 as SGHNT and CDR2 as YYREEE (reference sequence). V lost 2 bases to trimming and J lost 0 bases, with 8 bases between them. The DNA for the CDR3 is TGTGCCAGCAGCTTCTTCGGAGCTAACTATGGCTACACCTTC. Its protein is CASSFFGANYGYTF.

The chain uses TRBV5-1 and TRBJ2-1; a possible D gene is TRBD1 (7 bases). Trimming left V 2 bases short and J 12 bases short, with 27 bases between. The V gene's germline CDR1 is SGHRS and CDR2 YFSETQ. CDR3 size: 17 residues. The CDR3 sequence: CASSFYFWRGLFIWQFF. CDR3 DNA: TGCGCCAGCAGCTTCTACTTCTGGAGGGGGCTGTTTATCTGGCAGTTCTTC.

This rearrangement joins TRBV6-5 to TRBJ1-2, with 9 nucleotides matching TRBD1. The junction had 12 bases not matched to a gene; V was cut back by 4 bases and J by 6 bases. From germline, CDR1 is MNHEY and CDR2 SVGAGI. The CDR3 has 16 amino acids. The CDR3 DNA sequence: TGTGCCAGCAGTTTACTATTGGGACAGGGAGGAGATGGCTACACCTTC. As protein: CASSLLLGQGGDGYTF.

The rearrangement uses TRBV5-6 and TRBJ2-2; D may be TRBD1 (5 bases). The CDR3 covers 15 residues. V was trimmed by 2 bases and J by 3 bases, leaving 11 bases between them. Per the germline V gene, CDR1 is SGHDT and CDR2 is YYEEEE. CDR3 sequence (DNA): TGTGCCAGCAGCTTTCGTGACAGTCACACCGGGGAGCTGTTTTTT. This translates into CASSFRDSHTGELFF. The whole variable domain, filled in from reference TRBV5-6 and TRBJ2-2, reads DAGVTQSPTHLIKTRGQQVTLRCSPKSGHDTVSWYQQALGQGPQFIFQYYEEEERQRGNFPDRFSGHQFPNYSSELNVNALLLGDSALYLCASSFRDSHTGELFFGEGSRLTVL.

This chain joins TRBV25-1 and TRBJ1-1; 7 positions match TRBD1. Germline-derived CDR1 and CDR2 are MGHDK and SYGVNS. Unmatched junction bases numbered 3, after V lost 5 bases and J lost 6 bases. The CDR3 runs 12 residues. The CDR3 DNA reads TGTGCCAGCAGTAGTACAGGGGCTGAAGCTTTCTTT. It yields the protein CASSSTGAEAFF.

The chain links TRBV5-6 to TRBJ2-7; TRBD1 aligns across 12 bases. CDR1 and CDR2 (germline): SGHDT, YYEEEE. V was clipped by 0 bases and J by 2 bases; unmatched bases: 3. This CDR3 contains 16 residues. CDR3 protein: CASSLGDRGLTYEQYF. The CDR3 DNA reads TGTGCCAGCAGCTTGGGGGACAGGGGGCTGACCTACGAGCAGTACTTC.

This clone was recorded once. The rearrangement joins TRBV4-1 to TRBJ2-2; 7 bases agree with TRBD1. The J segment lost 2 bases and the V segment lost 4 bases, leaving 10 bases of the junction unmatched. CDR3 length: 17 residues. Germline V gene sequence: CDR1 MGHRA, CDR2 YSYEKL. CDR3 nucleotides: TGCGCCAGCAGCCTTCGGCCCCAGGGGGACAACACCGGGGAGCTGTTTTTT. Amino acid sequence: CASSLRPQGDNTGELFF.

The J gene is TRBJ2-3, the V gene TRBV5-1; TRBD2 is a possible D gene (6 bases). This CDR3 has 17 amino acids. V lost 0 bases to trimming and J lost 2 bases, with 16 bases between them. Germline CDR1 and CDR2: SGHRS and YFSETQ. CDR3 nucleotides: TGCGCCAGCAGCTTGGTCGGGGGATTTATTCCCACAGATACGCAGTATTTT. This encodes CASSLVGGFIPTDTQYF.

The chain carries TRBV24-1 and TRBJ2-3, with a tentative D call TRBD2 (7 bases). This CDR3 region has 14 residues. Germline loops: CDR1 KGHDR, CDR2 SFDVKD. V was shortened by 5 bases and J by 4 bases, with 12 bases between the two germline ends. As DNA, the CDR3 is TGTGCCACCAGTGTGGGGGGGGCGGCAGATACGCAGTATTTT. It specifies CATSVGGAADTQYF.

In nucleotides, the CDR3 is TGCGCCAGCAGCCAAGGGGGGGGGAAGAACTCACCCCTCCACTTT. Translating it yields CASSQGGGKNSPLHF. The V call is TRBV4-3, the J call TRBJ1-6, with D tentatively TRBD1 (5 bases). Between the trimmed V and J ends, which lost 1 base and 10 bases, there was a span of 14 bases. The germline V gene encodes CDR1 LGHNA and CDR2 YSLEER. This CDR3 spans 15 amino acids.

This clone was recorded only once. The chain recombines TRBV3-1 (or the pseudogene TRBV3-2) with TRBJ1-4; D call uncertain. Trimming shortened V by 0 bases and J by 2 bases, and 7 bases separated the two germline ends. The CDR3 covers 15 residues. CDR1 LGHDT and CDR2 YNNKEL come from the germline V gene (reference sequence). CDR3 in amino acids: CASSQDISTNEKLFF. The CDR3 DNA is TGTGCCAGCAGCCAAGATATCAGTACTAATGAAAAACTGTTTTTT.

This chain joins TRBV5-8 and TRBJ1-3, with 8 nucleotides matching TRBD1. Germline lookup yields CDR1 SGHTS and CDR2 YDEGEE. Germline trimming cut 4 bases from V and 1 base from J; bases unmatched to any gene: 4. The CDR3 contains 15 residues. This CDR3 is CASSMRDRSGNTIYF. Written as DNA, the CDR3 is TGTGCCAGCAGCATGCGGGACAGGTCTGGAAACACCATATATTTT. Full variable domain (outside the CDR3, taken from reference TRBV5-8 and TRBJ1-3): EAGVTQSPTHLIKTRGQQATLRCSPISGHTSVYWYQQALGLGLQFLLWYDEGEERNRGNFPPRFSGRQFPNYSSELNVNALELEDSALYLCASSMRDRSGNTIYFGEGSWLTVV.

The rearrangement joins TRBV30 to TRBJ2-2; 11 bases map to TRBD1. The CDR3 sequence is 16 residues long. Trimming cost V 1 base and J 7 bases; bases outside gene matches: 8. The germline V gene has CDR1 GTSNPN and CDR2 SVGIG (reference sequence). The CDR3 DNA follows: TGTGCCTGGAGTGAAACTGGACAGGGGGCCATCGGGGAGCTGTTTTTT. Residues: CAWSETGQGAIGELFF.

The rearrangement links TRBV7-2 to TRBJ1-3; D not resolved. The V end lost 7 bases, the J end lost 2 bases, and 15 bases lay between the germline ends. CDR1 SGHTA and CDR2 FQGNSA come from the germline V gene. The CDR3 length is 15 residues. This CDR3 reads CASTPAGQAGNTIYF. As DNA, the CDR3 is TGTGCCAGCACCCCAGCCGGTCAGGCTGGAAACACCATATATTTT.

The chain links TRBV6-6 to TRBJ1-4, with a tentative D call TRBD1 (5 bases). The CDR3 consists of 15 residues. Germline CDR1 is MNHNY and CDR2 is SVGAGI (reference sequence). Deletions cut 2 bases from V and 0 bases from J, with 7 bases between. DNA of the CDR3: TGTGCCAGCAGTTACGGCAGGGCAACTAATGAAAAACTGTTTTTT. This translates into CASSYGRATNEKLFF.

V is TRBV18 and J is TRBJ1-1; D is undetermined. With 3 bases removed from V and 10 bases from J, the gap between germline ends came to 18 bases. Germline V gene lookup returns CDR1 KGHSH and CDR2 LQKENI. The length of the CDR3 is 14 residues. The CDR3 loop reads CASSPSGTIELAFF. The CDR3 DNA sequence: TGTGCCAGCTCACCGTCGGGAACAATTGAGTTAGCTTTCTTT.

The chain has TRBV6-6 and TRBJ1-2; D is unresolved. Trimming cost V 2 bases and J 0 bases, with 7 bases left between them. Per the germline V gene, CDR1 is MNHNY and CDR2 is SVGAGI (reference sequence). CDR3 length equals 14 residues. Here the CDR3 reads CASSYGHTNYGYTF. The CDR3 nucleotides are TGTGCCAGCAGTTACGGTCACACTAACTATGGCTACACCTTC.

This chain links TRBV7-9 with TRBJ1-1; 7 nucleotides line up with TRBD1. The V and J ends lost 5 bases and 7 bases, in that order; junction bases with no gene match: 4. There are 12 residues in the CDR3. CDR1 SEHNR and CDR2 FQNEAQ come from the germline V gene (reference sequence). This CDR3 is CASSPRDSEAFF. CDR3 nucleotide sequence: TGTGCCAGCAGCCCGAGGGACAGTGAAGCTTTCTTT.

The CDR3 DNA follows: TGCGCCAGCAGCCAAGCGCAGGAAAATTCACCCCTCCACTTT. Translation gives CASSQAQENSPLHF. The chain uses TRBV4-1 and TRBJ1-6; D is unresolved. The CDR3 covers 14 residues. Germline V CDR1 and CDR2: MGHRA, YSYEKL. With 1 base removed from V and 7 bases from J, the gap between germline ends came to 8 bases.

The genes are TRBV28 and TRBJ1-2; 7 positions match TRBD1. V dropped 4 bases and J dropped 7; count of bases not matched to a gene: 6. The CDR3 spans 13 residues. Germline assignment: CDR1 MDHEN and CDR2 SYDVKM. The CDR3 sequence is CASSSTGAGGYTF. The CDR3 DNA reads TGTGCCAGCAGTTCTACAGGGGCGGGTGGCTACACCTTC.

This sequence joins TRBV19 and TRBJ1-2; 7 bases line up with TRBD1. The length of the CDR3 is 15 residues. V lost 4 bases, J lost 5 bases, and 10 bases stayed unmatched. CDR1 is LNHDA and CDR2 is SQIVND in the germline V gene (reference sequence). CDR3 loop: CASSKGAVLLYGYTF. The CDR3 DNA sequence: TGTGCCAGTAGTAAGGGGGCGGTTCTTTTATATGGCTACACCTTC.

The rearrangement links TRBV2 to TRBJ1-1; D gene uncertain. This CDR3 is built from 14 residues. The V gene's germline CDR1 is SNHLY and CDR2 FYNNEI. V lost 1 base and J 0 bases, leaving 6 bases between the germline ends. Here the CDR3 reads CASSEVSVNTEAFF. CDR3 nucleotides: TGTGCCAGCAGTGAAGTTTCGGTGAACACTGAAGCTTTCTTT.

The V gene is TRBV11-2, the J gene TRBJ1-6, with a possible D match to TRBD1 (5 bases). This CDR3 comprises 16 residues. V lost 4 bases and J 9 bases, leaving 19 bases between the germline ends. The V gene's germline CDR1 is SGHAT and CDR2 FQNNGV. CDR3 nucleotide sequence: TGTGCCAGCAGCTGGGACTCCATACTTTGGGGTTCACCCCTCCACTTT. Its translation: CASSWDSILWGSPLHF. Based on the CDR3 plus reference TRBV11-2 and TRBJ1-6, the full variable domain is EAGVAQSPRYKIIEKRQSVAFWCNPISGHATLYWYQQILGQGPKLLIQFQNNGVVDDSQLPKDRFSAERLKGVDSTLKIQPAKLEDSAVYLCASSWDSILWGSPLHFGNGTRLTVT.

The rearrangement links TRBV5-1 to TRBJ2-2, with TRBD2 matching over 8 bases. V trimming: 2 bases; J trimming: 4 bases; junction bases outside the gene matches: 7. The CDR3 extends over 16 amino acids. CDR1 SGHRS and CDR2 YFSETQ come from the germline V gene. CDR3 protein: CASSFRTSLGTGELFF. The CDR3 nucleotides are TGCGCCAGCAGCTTCCGGACTAGCTTAGGCACCGGGGAGCTGTTTTTT. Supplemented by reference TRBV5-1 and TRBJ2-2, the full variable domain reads KAGVTQTPRYLIKTRGQQVTLSCSPISGHRSVSWYQQTPGQGLQFLFEYFSETQRNKGNFPGRFSGRQFSNSRSEMNVSTLELGDSALYLCASSFRTSLGTGELFFGEGSRLTVL.

CDR3 nucleotide sequence: TGTGCCAGCAGCTCTCAGGGCCCAAACACTGAAGCTTTCTTT. Protein sequence: CASSSQGPNTEAFF. The rearrangement links TRBV3-1 (or the pseudogene TRBV3-2) to TRBJ1-1; D may be TRBD1 (5 bases). The germline gives CDR1 LGHDT, CDR2 YNNKEL (reference sequence). The CDR3 is 14 residues long. The ends were cut back, 5 bases at V and 2 bases at J, with 12 bases in the middle.

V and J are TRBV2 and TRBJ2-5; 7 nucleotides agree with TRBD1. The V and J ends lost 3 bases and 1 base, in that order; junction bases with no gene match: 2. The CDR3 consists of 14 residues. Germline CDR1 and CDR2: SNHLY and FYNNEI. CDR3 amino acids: CASSEDRPQETQYF. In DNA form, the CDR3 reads TGTGCCAGCAGTGAGGACAGGCCCCAAGAGACCCAGTACTTC.